The 15 T cell receptor beta chains below all came from one sample that was sequenced in a study of cytotoxic CD8 clonotypes in ibrutinib-treated CLL (dated by TCRdb to about 2021). The library was produced with the immunoSEQ multiplex PCR assay. As stored in TCRdb, this immuneACCESS dataset retains in-frame rearrangements with V and J assigned. A fraction of the clones does not appear; measured against another copy, unresolved V genes explain less than half of the discrepancy, and the remainder lacks a known reason. This sample is represented by fewer than 25,000 clones; 78% of them were singletons. Approximately 10% of the sample comes from the top ten. This specimen consisted of PBMCs, obtained before ibrutinib treatment. These receptors came from a human donor with chronic lymphocytic leukemia.

This clone was found a few times. This chain connects TRBV30 to TRBJ1-1; TRBD1 agrees at 8 bases. V lost 1 base to trimming and J lost 10 bases; unmatched junction nucleotides: 5. The CDR3 runs 12 residues. Germline CDR1 GTSNPN, CDR2 SVGIG (reference sequence). CDR3 loop: CAWSGQGWAAFF. The CDR3, as DNA: TGTGCCTGGAGTGGACAGGGGTGGGCAGCTTTCTTT.

The chain joins TRBV18 to TRBJ2-3; no definite D call. Germline CDR1 is KGHSH and CDR2 is LQKENI. CDR3 length: 13 amino acids. V lost 2 bases and J 5 bases, leaving 8 bases between the germline ends. Written as DNA, the CDR3 is TGTGCCAGCTCACCAAATCAGGTAGATACGCAGTATTTT. Protein sequence: CASSPNQVDTQYF.

J is TRBJ1-1 and V is TRBV5-1; a possible D gene is TRBD1 (6 bases). V dropped 4 bases and J dropped 4 bases, with 17 bases sitting between them. This CDR3 region has 15 residues. Germline V lookup: CDR1 SGHRS, CDR2 YFSETQ. CDR3 sequence: CASSPGWAGVTEAFF. The DNA for the CDR3 is TGCGCCAGCAGCCCAGGGTGGGCAGGGGTCACTGAAGCTTTCTTT.

The chain has TRBV11-2 and TRBJ2-2; D perhaps matches TRBD2 (6 bases). Germline CDR1 reads SGHAT; CDR2 reads FQNNGV. This CDR3 is 15 amino acids long. V was cut by 2 bases and J by 6 bases, with 13 bases left in between. CDR3 DNA sequence: TGTGCCAGCAGCTTATCCGGGAGAAGGGCCGGGGAGCTGTTTTTT. Residues: CASSLSGRRAGELFF.

V usage is TRBV28 and J usage is TRBJ1-4; TRBD1 is a possible D gene (5 bases). The CDR3 spans 13 residues. Germline V gene lookup returns CDR1 MDHEN and CDR2 SYDVKM. Trimming cost V 8 bases and J 4 bases, with 11 bases left between them. The CDR3 region is CASWGVINEKLFF. CDR3 DNA sequence: TGTGCCAGCTGGGGGGTAATTAATGAAAAACTGTTTTTT. Complete variable domain (other parts from reference TRBV28 and TRBJ1-4): DVKVTQSSRYLVKRTGEKVFLECVQDMDHENMFWYRQDPGLGLRLIYFSYDVKMKEKGDIPEGYSVSREKKERFSLILESASTNQTSMYLCASWGVINEKLFFGSGTQLSVL.

The J gene is TRBJ2-2, the V gene TRBV7-3, with D perhaps TRBD1 (5 bases). The germline V and J ends were trimmed by 1 base and 8 bases, with 17 bases remaining between them. The CDR3 covers 16 residues. Germline assignment: CDR1 SGHTA and CDR2 FQGTGA. CDR3 DNA sequence: TGTGCCAGCAGCTTAAGGGGCCGAGATACCCGAGGGGAGCTGTTTTTT. It specifies CASSLRGRDTRGELFF.

This chain links TRBV5-1 with TRBJ2-2; no clear D gene. Germline CDR1 is SGHRS and CDR2 is YFSETQ. The CDR3 loop spans 15 amino acids. V lost 0 bases and J 4 bases, leaving 10 bases between the germline ends. The CDR3 is CASSLDTPTTGELFF. Here the CDR3 DNA reads TGCGCCAGCAGCTTGGACACCCCGACCACCGGGGAGCTGTTTTTT.

This clone was detected once. The chain carries TRBV6-6 and TRBJ2-7; a possible D gene is TRBD1 (5 bases). Germline V lookup: CDR1 MNHNY, CDR2 SVGAGI (reference sequence). Trimming pared 5 bases from V and 4 bases from J, leaving 9 bases between. The CDR3 consists of 12 residues. The CDR3 spells CASSAQGYEQYF. CDR3 DNA: TGTGCCAGCAGTGCGCAGGGTTACGAGCAGTACTTC.

The chain links TRBV4-2 to TRBJ2-4; TRBD2 is a possible D gene (6 bases). Germline CDR1 and CDR2: LGHNA and YNFKEQ. Trimming pared 0 bases from V and 5 bases from J, leaving 11 bases between. CDR3 length equals 15 residues. The CDR3 nucleotides read TGTGCCAGCAGCCAAGATTGGAGGGCAGAAAACATTCAGTACTTC. Encoded protein: CASSQDWRAENIQYF.

The gene calls are TRBV7-9 and TRBJ2-5; D may be TRBD1 or TRBD2 (6 bases each). This CDR3 region has 14 residues. The germline V and J ends were trimmed by 0 bases and 4 bases, with 9 bases remaining between them. Germline V gene data show CDR1 as SEHNR and CDR2 as FQNEAQ (reference sequence). CDR3 loop: CASSLASGAETQYF. The CDR3, as DNA: TGTGCCAGCAGCTTAGCGTCGGGGGCAGAGACCCAGTACTTC.

This clone was found a few times. The V and J genes are TRBV27 and TRBJ2-3; no definite D call. CDR3 size: 15 residues. Germline CDR1 reads MNHEY; CDR2 reads SMNVEV (reference sequence). V lost 0 bases to trimming and J lost 6 bases, with 13 bases between them. The CDR3 bases are TGTGCCAGCAGTTTATCCGCCGGGCTGCTGGATACGCAGTATTTT. This codes for CASSLSAGLLDTQYF.

V is TRBV5-8 and J is TRBJ2-5, with unresolved D. The V end lost 1 base, the J end lost 4 bases, and 2 bases lay between the germline ends. The CDR3 runs 11 residues. Germline CDR1 reads SGHTS; CDR2 reads YDEGEE. Here the CDR3 DNA reads TGTGCCAGCAGCTTGAGAGAGACCCAGTACTTC. This translates into CASSLRETQYF.

The V call is TRBV19, the J call TRBJ2-1; TRBD1 is a possible D gene (5 bases). V lost 10 bases to trimming and J lost 7 bases, with 20 bases between them. CDR1 LNHDA and CDR2 SQIVND come from the germline V gene (reference sequence). This CDR3 spans 14 amino acids. The CDR3 is CATTASFQGNEQFF. For the CDR3, the DNA is TGTGCCACCACAGCTTCGTTCCAGGGTAATGAGCAGTTCTTC.

The rearrangement joins TRBV7-9 to TRBJ2-2; 12 nucleotides agree with TRBD2. The V gene's germline CDR1 is SEHNR and CDR2 FQNEAQ (reference sequence). The CDR3 totals 15 residues. The junction had 2 bases not matched to a gene; V was cut back by 4 bases and J by 5 bases. CDR3 sequence reads: CASSSGTSGTGELFF. The CDR3 DNA sequence: TGTGCCAGCAGCTCCGGGACTAGCGGGACCGGGGAGCTGTTTTTT.

CDR3 in amino acids: CASSPNPAGKTGELFF. The CDR3, as DNA: TGTGCCAGCTCACCAAACCCAGCGGGAAAAACCGGGGAGCTGTTTTTT. This chain links TRBV18 with TRBJ2-2, with 7 nucleotides matching TRBD2. This CDR3 has 16 residues. Germline V lookup: CDR1 KGHSH, CDR2 LQKENI. After removal of 2 bases from V and 5 bases from J, the junction contained 8 bases not matched to a gene. The full variable domain, completed using reference TRBV18 and TRBJ2-2, is NAGVMQNPRHLVRRRGQEARLRCSPMKGHSHVYWYRQLPEEGLKFMVYLQKENIIDESGMPKERFSAEFPKEGPSILRIQQVVRGDSAAYFCASSPNPAGKTGELFFGEGSRLTVL.